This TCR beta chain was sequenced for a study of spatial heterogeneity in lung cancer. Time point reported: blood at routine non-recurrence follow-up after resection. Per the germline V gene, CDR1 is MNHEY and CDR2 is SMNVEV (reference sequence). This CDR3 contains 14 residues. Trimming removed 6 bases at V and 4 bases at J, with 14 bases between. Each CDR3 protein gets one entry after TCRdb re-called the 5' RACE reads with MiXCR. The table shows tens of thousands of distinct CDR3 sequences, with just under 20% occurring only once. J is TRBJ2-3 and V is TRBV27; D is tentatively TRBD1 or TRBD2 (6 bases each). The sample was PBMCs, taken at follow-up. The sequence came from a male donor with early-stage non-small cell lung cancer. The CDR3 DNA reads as TGTGCCAGCAGCGCAGGGGAGGAAGCAGATACGCAGTATTTT. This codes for CASSAGEEADTQYF.